The rows below give T cell receptor beta chains drawn from one sample of a study of post-analysis software for immune sequencing data. TCRdb reanalysed the PCR reads using MiXCR and keeps one entry per CDR3 protein. There are hundreds of thousands of distinct CDR3 sequences in the sample; 55% to 60% occur only once, and 10% to 12% lies in the top ten. Input material: blood. The receptors here all came from a girl aged 2 to 10 with multiple sclerosis. CDR3s leave out the opening cysteine and the closing phenylalanine or tryptophan. The D gene is left open where the match is weak.

d_gene,v_gene,CDR3aa
TRBD1,TRBV5-6,ASSLRTGLSSETQY
TRBD1,TRBV7-3,ASSQTGGSNEQY
-,TRBV2,ASSLDRLGTDTQY
TRBD2,TRBV7-8,ASSRREGGRRETQY
TRBD2,TRBV29-1,SVQYSSGYTDTQY
-,TRBV11-2,ASSAQGLSSYEQY
TRBD2,TRBV4-2,ASSQRPNTGTSSPGQY
-,TRBV12-3/TRBV12-4,ASAVGGEQY
-,TRBV29-1,SVEEGVETYEQY
TRBD2,TRBV7-2,ASSLAGTRRWADTQY
TRBD2,TRBV7-2,ASSELAGSNTQY
-,TRBV5-1,ASRLASATNEKLF
TRBD1,TRBV7-2,VSSLRQGASYEQY